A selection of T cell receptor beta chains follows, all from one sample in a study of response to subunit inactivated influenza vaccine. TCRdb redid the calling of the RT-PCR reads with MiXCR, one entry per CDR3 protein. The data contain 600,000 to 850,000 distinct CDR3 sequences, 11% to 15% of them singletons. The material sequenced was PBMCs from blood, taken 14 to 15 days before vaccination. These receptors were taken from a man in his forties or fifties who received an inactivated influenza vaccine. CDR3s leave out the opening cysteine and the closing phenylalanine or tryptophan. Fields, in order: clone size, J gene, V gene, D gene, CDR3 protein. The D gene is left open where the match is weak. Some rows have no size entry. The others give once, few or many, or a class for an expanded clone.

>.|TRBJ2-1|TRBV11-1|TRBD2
ASNHPGLPDSSSYNEQF
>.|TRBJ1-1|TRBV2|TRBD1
ASSVTGSDTEAF
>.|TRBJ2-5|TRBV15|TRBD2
ATQGGRAFRETQY
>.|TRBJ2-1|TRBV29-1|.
SVDDRVNEQF
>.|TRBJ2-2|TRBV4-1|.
ASSQDWREAGAGELF
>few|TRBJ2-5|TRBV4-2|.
ASSLRLGSGETQY
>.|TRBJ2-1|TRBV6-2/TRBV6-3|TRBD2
ASSYSSGSYNEQF
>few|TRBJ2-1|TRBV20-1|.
SARTLALDVNEQF
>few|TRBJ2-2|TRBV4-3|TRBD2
ASSQAAGAAGELF
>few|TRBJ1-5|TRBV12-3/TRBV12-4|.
ASSFGTPQH
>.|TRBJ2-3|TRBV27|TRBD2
ASSYGREGPRPDTQY
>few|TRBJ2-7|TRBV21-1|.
ASSTPGTGDGEQY
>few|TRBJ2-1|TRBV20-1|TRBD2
SGSAGIYNEQF
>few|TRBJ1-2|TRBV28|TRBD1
VGGGSYGYT
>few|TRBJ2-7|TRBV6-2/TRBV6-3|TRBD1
ASSSGTGGNWITSYEQY
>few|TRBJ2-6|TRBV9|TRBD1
ASSVGDRGSGANVLT
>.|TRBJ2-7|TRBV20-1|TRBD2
SARDERESGEQY
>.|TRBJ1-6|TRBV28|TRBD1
ASSLGGTGDSPLH
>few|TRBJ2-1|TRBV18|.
ASSPQGDEQF
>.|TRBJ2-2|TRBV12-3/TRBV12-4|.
ASNVQGNTGELF
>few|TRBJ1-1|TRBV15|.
ATSRESNTEAF
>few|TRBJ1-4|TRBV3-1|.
ASSQGQGRGEKLF
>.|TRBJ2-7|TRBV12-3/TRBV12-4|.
ASSRLRGESYEQY
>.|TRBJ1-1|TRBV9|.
ASSVGLSTEAF